This T cell receptor beta chain was captured by sequencing in a study of lymphopenia after photon versus proton radiotherapy. General study findings and limits: A bigger post-nadir fall in TCR diversity correlated inversely with survival time in deceased patients.

The length of the CDR3 is 16 residues. Germline V gene sequence: CDR1 SGHVS, CDR2 FQNEAQ. Unmatched junction bases numbered 10, after V lost 4 bases and J lost 7 bases. Assay used: immunoSEQ multiplex PCR; TCRdb lists only in-frame clones, some missing. The sample holds roughly 30,000 clones; around 81% are singletons and the top ten take roughly 31%. This clone showed up just a few times. What it recognizes is unknown. The input for sequencing was peripheral blood, taken from a patient treated with photon-based radiotherapy. This sequence originates from a man in his forties or fifties with gastric cancer. J is TRBJ2-2 and V is TRBV7-8, with 9 bases aligning to TRBD1. This chain's CDR3 is CASSSGGTGLSGELFF. CDR3 sequence (DNA): TGTGCCAGCAGCTCCGGCGGGACAGGGCTAAGCGGGGAGCTGTTTTTT.